This T cell receptor beta chain is from a study of graft-versus-host responses after intestinal transplantation. Study summary: Each patient got anti-thymocyte globulin induction, then tacrolimus and steroids for around three years. Study-level findings and limits: In patients with graft-donor T cell macrochimerism, allograft graft-versus-host to host-versus-graft clonal ratios were high. There was an association between peak levels of circulating GvH clones and early post-transplant HvG declines. The marrow of recipients harbored GvH clones, and ileum or blood showed some of them first.

Profiled with immunoSEQ multiplex PCR; TCRdb holds only in-frame clones, not every one. Of 12,000 or so clones in the sample, about nine tenths are singletons; the top ten hold about 3.7%. Points on this clone: Its antigen is unidentified.

The germline V gene encodes CDR1 SEHNR and CDR2 FQNEAQ (reference sequence). Trimming took off 5 bases at V and 7 bases at J, with 18 bases between the two ends. The CDR3 length is 14 residues. Time point: postoperative day 105 after intestinal transplantation (dayNNNN = postoperative day). The sample was PBMCs, taken 105 days after intestinal transplantation. The source is a human patient who received an intestinal transplant, so some T cells may come from the graft donor. The chain joins TRBV7-9 to TRBJ2-7; no reliable D call. The CDR3 here is CASSKQSLPWEQYF. The CDR3 bases are TGTGCCAGCAGCAAGCAGAGCCTTCCCTGGGAGCAGTACTTC.